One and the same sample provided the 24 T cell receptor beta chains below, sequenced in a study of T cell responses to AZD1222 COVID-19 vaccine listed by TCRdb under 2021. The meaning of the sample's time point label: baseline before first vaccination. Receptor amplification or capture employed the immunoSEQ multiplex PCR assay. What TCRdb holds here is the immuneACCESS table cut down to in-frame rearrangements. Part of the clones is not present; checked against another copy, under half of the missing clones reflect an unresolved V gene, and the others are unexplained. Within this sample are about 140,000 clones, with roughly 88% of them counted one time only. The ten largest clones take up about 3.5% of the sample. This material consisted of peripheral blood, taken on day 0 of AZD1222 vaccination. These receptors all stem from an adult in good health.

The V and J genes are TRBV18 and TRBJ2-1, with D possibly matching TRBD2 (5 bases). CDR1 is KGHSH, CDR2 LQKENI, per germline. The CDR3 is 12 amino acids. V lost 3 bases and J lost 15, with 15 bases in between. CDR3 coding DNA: TGTGCCAGCTCACCTGATGACGGAGGACTGTTCTTC. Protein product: CASSPDDGGLFF.

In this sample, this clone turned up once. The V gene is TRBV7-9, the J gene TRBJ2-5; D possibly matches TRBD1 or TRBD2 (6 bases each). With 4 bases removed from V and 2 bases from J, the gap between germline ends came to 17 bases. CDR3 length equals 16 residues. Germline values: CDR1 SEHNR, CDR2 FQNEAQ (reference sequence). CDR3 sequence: CASSSRGGTEQETQYF. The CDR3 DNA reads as TGTGCCAGCAGCTCCCGAGGGGGGACGGAACAAGAGACCCAGTACTTC.

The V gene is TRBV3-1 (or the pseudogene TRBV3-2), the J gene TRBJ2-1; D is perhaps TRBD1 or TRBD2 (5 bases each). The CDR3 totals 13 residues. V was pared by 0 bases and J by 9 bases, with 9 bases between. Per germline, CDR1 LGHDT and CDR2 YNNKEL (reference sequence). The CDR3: CASSQDTGTEQFF. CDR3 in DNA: TGTGCCAGCAGCCAAGATACCGGGACTGAGCAGTTCTTC.

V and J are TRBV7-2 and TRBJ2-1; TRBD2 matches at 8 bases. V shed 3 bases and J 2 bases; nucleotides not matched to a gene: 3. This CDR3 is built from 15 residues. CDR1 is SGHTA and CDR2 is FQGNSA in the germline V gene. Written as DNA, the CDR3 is TGTGCCAGCAGCTTTTTAGCGGGACCCTACAATGAGCAGTTCTTC. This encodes CASSFLAGPYNEQFF.

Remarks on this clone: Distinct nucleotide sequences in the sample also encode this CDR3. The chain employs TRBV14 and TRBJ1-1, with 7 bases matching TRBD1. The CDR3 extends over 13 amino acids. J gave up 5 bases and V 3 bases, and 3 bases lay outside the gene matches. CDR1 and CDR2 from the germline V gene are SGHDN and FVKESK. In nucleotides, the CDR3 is TGTGCCAGCAGCCAGCTACAGGGGACTGAAGCTTTCTTT. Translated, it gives CASSQLQGTEAFF. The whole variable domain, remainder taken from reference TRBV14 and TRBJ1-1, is EAGVTQFPSHSVIEKGQTVTLRCDPISGHDNLYWYRRVMGKEIKFLLHFVKESKQDESGMPNNRFLAERTGGTYSTLKVQPAELEDSGVYFCASSQLQGTEAFFGQGTRLTVV.

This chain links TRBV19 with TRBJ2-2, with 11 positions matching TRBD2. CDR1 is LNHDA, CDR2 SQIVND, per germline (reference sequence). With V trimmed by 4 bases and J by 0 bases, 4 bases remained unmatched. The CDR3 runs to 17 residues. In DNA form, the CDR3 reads TGTGCCAGTAGTAAGGGACTAGCGGTAACGAACACCGGGGAGCTGTTTTTT. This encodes CASSKGLAVTNTGELFF.

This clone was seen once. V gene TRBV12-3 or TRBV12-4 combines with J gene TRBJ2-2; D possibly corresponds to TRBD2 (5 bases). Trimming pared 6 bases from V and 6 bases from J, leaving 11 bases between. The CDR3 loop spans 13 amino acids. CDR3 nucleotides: TGTGCCAGCAGCTCAACTAGGGCCGGGGAGCTGTTTTTT. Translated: CASSSTRAGELFF.

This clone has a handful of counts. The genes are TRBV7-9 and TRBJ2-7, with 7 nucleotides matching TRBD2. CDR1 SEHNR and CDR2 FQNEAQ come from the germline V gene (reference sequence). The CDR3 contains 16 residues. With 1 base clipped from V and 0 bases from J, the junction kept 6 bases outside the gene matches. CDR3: CASSLVRLAASYEQYF. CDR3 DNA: TGTGCCAGCAGCTTAGTTCGGCTAGCGGCCTCCTACGAGCAGTACTTC.

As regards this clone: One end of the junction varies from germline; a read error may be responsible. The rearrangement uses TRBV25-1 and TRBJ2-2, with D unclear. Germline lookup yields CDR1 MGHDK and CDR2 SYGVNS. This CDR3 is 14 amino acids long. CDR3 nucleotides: TGTGCCAGCAGCTGGAACCGGAACCCCGGGGAGCTGTTTTTT. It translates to CASSWNRNPGELFF. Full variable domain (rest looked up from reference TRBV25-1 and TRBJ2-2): EADIYQTPRYLVIGTGKKITLECSQTMGHDKMYWYQQDPGMELHLIHYSYGVNSTEKGDLSSESTVSRIRTEHFPLTLESARPSHTSQYLCASSWNRNPGELFFGEGSRLTVL.

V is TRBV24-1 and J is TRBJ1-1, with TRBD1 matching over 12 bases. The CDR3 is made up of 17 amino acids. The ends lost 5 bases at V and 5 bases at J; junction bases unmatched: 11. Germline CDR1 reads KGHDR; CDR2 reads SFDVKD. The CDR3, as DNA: TGTGCCACCAGTGCCCGCCCCGGGACAGGGGGCTATACTGAAGCTTTCTTT. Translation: CATSARPGTGGYTEAFF.

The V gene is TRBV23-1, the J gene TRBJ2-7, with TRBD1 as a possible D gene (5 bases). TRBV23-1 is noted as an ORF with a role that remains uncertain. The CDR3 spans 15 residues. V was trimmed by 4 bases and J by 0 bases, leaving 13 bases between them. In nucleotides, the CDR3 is TGCGCCAGCAGTCCCCCAGGGTTTTGCTCCTACGAGCAGTACTTC. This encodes CASSPPGFCSYEQYF.

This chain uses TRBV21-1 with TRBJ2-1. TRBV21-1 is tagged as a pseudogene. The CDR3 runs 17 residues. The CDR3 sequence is CASSKVKEARVGHEQFF. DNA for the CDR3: TGTGCCAGCAGCAAGGTGAAGGAGGCCAGGGTTGGCCATGAGCAGTTCTTC.

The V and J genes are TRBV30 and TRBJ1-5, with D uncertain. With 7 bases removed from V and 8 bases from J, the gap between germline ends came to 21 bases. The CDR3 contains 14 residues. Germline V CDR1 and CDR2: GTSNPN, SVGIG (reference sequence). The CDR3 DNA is TGTGCCTTGACCACGGGCTCCTCATGGGAGCCCCAGCATTTT. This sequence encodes CALTTGSSWEPQHF.

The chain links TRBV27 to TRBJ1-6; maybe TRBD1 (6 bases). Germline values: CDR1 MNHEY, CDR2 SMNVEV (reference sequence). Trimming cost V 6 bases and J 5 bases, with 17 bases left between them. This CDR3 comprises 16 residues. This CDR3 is CASRSWEGGNNSPLHF. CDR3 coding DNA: TGTGCCAGCAGATCCTGGGAGGGGGGAAATAATTCACCCCTCCACTTT.

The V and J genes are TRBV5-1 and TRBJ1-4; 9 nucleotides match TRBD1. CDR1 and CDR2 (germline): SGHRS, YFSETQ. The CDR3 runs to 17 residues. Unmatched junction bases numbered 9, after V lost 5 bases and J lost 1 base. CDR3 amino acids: CASRTGTGRVTNEKLFF. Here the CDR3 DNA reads TGCGCCAGCAGAACTGGGACAGGGAGGGTAACTAATGAAAAACTGTTTTTT.

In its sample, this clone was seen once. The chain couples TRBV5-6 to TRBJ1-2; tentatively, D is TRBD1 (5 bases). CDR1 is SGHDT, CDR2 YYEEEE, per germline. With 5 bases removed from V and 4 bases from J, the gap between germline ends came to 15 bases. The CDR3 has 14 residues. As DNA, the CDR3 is TGTGCCAGCAGTTCGACTGACAGCCCCTATGGCTACACCTTC. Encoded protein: CASSSTDSPYGYTF.

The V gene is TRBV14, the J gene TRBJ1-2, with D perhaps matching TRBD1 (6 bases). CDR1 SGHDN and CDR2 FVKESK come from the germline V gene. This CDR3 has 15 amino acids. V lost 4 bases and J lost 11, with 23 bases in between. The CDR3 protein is CASSPRWRLTQGYTF. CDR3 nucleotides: TGTGCCAGCAGCCCCCGGTGGCGACTAACTCAGGGGTACACCTTC.

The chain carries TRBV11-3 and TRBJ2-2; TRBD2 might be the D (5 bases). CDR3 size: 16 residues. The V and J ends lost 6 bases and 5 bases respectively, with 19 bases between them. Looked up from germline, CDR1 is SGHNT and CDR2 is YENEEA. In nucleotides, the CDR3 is TGTGCCAGCAGTCCTAATCGTGGGAGTCTGACCGGGGAGCTGTTTTTT. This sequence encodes CASSPNRGSLTGELFF. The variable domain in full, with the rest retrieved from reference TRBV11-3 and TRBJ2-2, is EAGVVQSPRYKIIEKKQPVAFWCNPISGHNTLYWYLQNLGQGPELLIRYENEEAVDDSQLPKDRFSAERLKGVDSTLKIQPAELGDSAVYLCASSPNRGSLTGELFFGEGSRLTVL.

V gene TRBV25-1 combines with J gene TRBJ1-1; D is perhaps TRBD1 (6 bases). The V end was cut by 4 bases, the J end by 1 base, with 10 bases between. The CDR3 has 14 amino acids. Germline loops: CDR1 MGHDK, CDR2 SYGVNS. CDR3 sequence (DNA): TGTGCCAGCAGTGGGGGGGGCGCGAACACTGAAGCTTTCTTT. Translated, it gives CASSGGGANTEAFF.

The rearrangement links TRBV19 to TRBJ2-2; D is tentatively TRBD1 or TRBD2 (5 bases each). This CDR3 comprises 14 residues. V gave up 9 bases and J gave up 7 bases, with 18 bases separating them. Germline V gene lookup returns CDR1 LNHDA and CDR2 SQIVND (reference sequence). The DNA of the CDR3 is TGTGCCAGCGAACAGGCTAGCAGTGTCGGGGAGCTGTTTTTT. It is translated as CASEQASSVGELFF.

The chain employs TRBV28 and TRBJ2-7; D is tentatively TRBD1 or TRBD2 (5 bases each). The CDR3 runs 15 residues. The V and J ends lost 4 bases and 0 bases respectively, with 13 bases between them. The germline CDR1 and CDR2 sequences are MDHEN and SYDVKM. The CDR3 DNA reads TGTGCCAGCAGTTCCGGGGACCGCATCTCCTACGAGCAGTACTTC. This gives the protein CASSSGDRISYEQYF.

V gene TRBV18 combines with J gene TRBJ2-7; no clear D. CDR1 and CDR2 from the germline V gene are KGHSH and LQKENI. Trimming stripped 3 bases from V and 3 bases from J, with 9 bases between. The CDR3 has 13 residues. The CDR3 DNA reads TGTGCCAGCTCACCGAAAACCTTCTACGAGCAGTACTTC. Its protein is CASSPKTFYEQYF.

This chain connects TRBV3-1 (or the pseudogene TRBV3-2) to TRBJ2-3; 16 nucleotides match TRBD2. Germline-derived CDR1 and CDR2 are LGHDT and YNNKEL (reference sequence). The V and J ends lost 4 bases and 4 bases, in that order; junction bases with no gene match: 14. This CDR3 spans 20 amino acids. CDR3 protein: CASSPNPGLAGGLGADTQYF. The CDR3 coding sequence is TGTGCCAGCAGCCCGAACCCGGGACTAGCGGGAGGGCTCGGGGCAGATACGCAGTATTTT.

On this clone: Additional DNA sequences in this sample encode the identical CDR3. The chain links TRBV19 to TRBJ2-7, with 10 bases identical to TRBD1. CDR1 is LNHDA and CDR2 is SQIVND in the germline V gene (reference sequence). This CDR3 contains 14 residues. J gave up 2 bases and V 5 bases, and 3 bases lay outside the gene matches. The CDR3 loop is CASSLGTGAYEQYF. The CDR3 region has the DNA TGTGCCAGTAGTCTAGGGACAGGGGCCTACGAGCAGTACTTC.